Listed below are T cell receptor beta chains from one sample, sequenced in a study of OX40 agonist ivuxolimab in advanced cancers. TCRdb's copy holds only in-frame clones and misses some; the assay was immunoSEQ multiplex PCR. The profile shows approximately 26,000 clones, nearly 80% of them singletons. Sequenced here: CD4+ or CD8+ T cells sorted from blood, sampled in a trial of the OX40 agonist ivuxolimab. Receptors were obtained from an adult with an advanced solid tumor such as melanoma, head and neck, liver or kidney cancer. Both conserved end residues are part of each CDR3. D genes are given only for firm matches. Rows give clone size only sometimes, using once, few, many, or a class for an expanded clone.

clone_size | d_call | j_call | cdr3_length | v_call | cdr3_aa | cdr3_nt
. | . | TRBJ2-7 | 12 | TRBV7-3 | CASSSFTYEQYF | TGTGCCAGCAGCTCATTTACCTACGAGCAGTACTTC
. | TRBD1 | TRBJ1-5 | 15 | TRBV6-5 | CASTRTGGGNQPQHF | TGTGCCAGCACTCGGACAGGGGGAGGTAATCAGCCCCAGCATTTT
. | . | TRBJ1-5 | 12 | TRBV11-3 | CASSLETRPQHF | TGTGCCAGCAGCTTAGAAACGAGGCCCCAGCATTTT
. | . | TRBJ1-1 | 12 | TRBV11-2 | CASSPSYTEAFF | TGTGCCAGCAGCCCATCCTACACTGAAGCTTTCTTT
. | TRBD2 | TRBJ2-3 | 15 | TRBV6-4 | CASSKTSSGTDTQYF | TGTGCCAGCAGTAAAACCTCTAGCGGGACAGATACGCAGTATTTT
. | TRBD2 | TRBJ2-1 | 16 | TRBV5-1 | CASSPPGLAAYNEQFF | TGCGCCAGCAGCCCGCCGGGACTAGCGGCGTACAATGAGCAGTTCTTC
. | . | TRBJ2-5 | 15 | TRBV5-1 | CASSFKGGRQETQYF | TGCGCCAGCAGCTTTAAGGGTGGTCGCCAAGAGACCCAGTACTTC
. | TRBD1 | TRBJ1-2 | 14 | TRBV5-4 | CASSLVQGASGYTF | TGCGCCAGCAGCTTAGTACAGGGGGCCTCTGGCTACACCTTC
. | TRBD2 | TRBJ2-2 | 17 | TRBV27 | CASSSLEVAGAVGELFF | TGTGCCAGCAGTTCCCTTGAAGTAGCGGGGGCGGTCGGGGAGCTGTTTTTT
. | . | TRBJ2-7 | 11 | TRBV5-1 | CASSSGFEQYF | TGCGCCAGCAGTTCAGGGTTCGAGCAGTACTTC
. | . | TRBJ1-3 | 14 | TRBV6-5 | CASSLRFAVDTIYF | TGTGCCAGCAGTTTGCGGTTCGCCGTAGACACCATATATTTT
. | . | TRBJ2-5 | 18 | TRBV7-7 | CASSNTLLPGPDMETQYF | TGTGCCAGCAGCAATACCCTCCTTCCGGGGCCTGACATGGAGACCCAGTACTTC
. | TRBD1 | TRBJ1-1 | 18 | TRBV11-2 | CASSLVDRGRFPNTEAFF | TGTGCCAGCAGCTTAGTAGACAGGGGGCGATTCCCTAACACTGAAGCTTTCTTT
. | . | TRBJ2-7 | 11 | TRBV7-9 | CASTGIYEQYF | TGTGCCAGCACAGGGATTTACGAGCAGTACTTC
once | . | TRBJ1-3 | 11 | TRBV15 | CATSTSGAIYF | TGTGCCACCAGCACTTCCGGGGCAATATATTTT
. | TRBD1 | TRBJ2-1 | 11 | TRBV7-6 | CASSATGEQFF | TGTGCCAGCAGCGCGACAGGGGAGCAGTTCTTC
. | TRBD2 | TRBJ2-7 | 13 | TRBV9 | CASSVDGGAGEYF | TGTGCCAGCAGCGTAGACGGGGGGGCAGGAGAGTACTTC
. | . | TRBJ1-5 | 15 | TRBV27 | CASSFLDSFNQPQHF | TGTGCCAGCAGTTTCTTGGACAGCTTTAATCAGCCCCAGCATTTT
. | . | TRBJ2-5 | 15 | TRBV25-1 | CASGDKPQSGETQYF | TGTGCCAGCGGTGACAAACCGCAAAGCGGAGAGACCCAGTACTTC
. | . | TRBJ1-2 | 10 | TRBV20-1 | CSGRKQGYTF | TGCAGTGGCCGGAAGCAGGGCTACACCTTC
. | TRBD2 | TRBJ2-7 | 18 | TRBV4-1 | CASSQDPGLAGDYGMQYF | TGCGCCAGCAGCCAGGACCCGGGACTAGCGGGAGACTACGGGATGCAGTACTTC
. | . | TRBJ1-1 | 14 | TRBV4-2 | CASSQVTGTTEAFF | TGTGCCAGCAGCCAAGTTACAGGGACCACTGAAGCTTTCTTT
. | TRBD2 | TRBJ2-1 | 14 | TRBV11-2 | CASAGGGWIWEQFF | TGTGCCAGCGCTGGGGGGGGATGGATTTGGGAGCAGTTCTTC
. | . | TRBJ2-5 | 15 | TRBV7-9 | CASSLYGPPKETQYF | TGTGCCAGCAGCTTATATGGTCCACCTAAAGAGACCCAGTACTTC
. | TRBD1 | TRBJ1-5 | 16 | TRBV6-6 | CASSYSRQGFNQPQHF | TGTGCCAGCAGTTACTCACGACAGGGGTTTAATCAGCCCCAGCATTTT
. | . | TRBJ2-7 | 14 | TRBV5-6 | CASSFEASSYEQYF | TGTGCCAGCAGCTTCGAAGCTAGCTCCTACGAGCAGTACTTC
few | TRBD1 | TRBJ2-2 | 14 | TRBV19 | CASRPGQGVGELFF | TGTGCCAGTAGACCCGGACAGGGGGTAGGGGAGCTGTTTTTT
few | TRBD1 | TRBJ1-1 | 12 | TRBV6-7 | CASSYGTAEAFF | TGTGCCAGCAGTTACGGGACAGCTGAAGCTTTCTTT
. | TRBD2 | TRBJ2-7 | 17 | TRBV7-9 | CASRNLGLSEFSYEQYF | TGTGCCAGCAGAAACCTGGGACTATCCGAATTCTCCTACGAGCAGTACTTC
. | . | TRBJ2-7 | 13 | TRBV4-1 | CASSQVGADEQYF | TGTGCCAGCAGCCAAGTGGGGGCCGACGAGCAGTACTTC
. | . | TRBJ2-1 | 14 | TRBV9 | CASSDWTGENEQFF | TGTGCCAGCAGCGACTGGACTGGTGAGAATGAGCAGTTCTTC
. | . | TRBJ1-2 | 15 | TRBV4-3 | CASSPSATNLYGYTF | TGCGCCAGCAGCCCATCAGCGACGAACCTCTATGGCTACACCTTC
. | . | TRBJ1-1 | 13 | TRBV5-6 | CASSLGTERGAFF | TGTGCCAGCAGCTTGGGGACAGAGCGAGGGGCTTTCTTT
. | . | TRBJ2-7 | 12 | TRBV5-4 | CASSWGLGEQYF | TGTGCCAGCAGCTGGGGGTTGGGTGAGCAGTACTTC
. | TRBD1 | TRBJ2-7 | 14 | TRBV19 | CASSPGTGGYEQYF | TGTGCCAGTAGTCCCGGGACAGGGGGTTACGAGCAGTACTTC
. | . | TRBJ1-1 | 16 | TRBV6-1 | CASSEVGRGKNTEAFF | TGTGCCAGCAGTGAAGTAGGGAGGGGAAAGAACACTGAAGCTTTCTTT
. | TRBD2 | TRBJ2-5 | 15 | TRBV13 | CASSFNAGGLETQYF | TGTGCCAGCAGCTTCAATGCGGGGGGGCTAGAGACCCAGTACTTC